This paragraph covers one TCR beta chain sequence. This receptor's antigen is unknown. One base away there is no much larger clone; base qualities are not given. TCRbeta CDR3 regions were amplified from genomic DNA using the immunoSEQ Assay, a bias-controlled multiplex PCR. In the source study's methods: The number of nucleated cells in each sample was estimated by amplification of reference gene primers within the assay. To quantify the absolute abundance of each unique TCRbeta CDR3 rearrangement, sequence reads were collapsed and filtered. For each sample, productive Simpson clonality was calculated as the square root of Simpson's diversity index over productive rearrangements. TCRdb holds this immuneACCESS table with in-frame rearrangements only. Some clones are missing; in checked studies, unresolved V genes explain under half, and the rest has no known cause. V and J calls and clone size come straight from that table; D and trimming were deduced from the DNA. This sample holds 430,000 or so clones; roughly 90% were observed only once. The ten largest clones take up 0.7% to 0.85% of the sample.

The sample originates from a study of blood T cell repertoires in COVID-19 (dated by TCRdb to 2020 to 2022). Context from the whole study: The collaborator samples originated in the United States, Italy and Spain and spanned the acute and convalescent phases of COVID-19. The repertoires were made available in a free public database intended to serve as a resource for research on the immune response to SARS-CoV-2. Samples came from the ongoing ImmuneRACE study (first 160 participants) plus 1,254 subjects from 6 global collaborators. Subjects who had been exposed to COVID-19, were actively infected with it, or had recovered from it provided the deeply sampled blood TCRbeta repertoires that made up the dataset. Sample metadata almost always included a de-identified subject ID, COVID-19 status, age in years and sex. The prospective study material was composed of cDNA or gDNA derived from T cells, B-cell-depleted T cells, or PBMCs. Where available, HLA class I and class II types were obtained from metadata supplied by the sample provider rather than from assay-based typing. What the work shows at the level of the full study, not this receptor alone: The amount of clinical and demographic metadata varied by source and participant and was provided uncurated.

According to the germline V gene, CDR1 reads SGHTA and CDR2 reads FQGNSA. Germline trimming: 5 bases from V, 1 base from J; junction bases outside gene matches: 6. Including cysteine and phenylalanine, the CDR3 has 15 amino acids. Just CDR3 DNA is preserved here, 45 bases in frame from base 1. One collaborating source in Seattle enrolled patients during active infection and followed them longitudinally through the course of disease. Whole blood was collected in K2EDTA tubes by collaborating institutions according to the institutions' own protocols. For TCRbeta analysis, collaborators shipped samples as frozen whole blood, isolated PBMCs, or DNA extracted from either of those sample types.

This sequence was found in a young man with COVID-19, enrolled during active disease. The chain is assembled from TRBV7-2 and TRBJ2-3, and TRBD2 aligns with 7 junction nucleotides. The sample taken for sequencing was peripheral blood. The CDR3 in this case is CASSKTSGGTDTQYF. The DNA sequence reads TGTGCCAGCAGCAAGACGAGCGGGGGCACAGATACGCAGTATTTT.